Listed below are T cell receptor beta chains from one sample, sequenced in a study of T cell responses to AZD1222 COVID-19 vaccine. The assay was immunoSEQ multiplex PCR, and TCRdb's table has in-frame clones only and misses some. The sample records 100,000 to 150,000 clones, roughly nine tenths being singletons. The material was peripheral blood, obtained on day 0 of AZD1222 vaccination. These receptors were taken from an adult in good health. Each CDR3 is given with its conserved first and last residue.

v_call: TRBV5-4; cdr3_aa: CASSLGGQSGANVLTF
v_call: TRBV29-1; cdr3_aa: CSPPRDTTYEQYF
v_call: TRBV28; cdr3_aa: CASSSGPKVFF
v_call: TRBV28; cdr3_aa: CASRGSNQPQHF
v_call: TRBV11-2; cdr3_aa: CASSLYGGSYEQYF
v_call: TRBV28; cdr3_aa: CASSFPGQGQETQYF
v_call: TRBV3-1/TRBV3-2; cdr3_aa: CASSPGGGRGYNEQFF
v_call: TRBV27; cdr3_aa: CASSSQGPAGALYGYTF
v_call: TRBV7-6; cdr3_aa: CASSLVGGPGELFF
v_call: TRBV5-5; cdr3_aa: CASSLAGGGGTEAFF
v_call: TRBV15; cdr3_aa: CATSRDQGGGTDTQYF
v_call: TRBV28; cdr3_aa: CASSLAYPNEQFF
v_call: TRBV28; cdr3_aa: CASSSTGGFGNTIYF
v_call: TRBV7-2; cdr3_aa: CASSLVLGGPGNTIYF
v_call: TRBV6-1; cdr3_aa: CASSEAQGYNSPLHF
v_call: TRBV20-1; cdr3_aa: CSAQDGDTQYF
v_call: TRBV28; cdr3_aa: CASTLTGQGASHSNQPQHF
v_call: TRBV18; cdr3_aa: CASSPRTGLNTEAFF
v_call: TRBV9; cdr3_aa: CASSATGIGETQYF
v_call: TRBV28; cdr3_aa: CASSLWGVRGPQHF
v_call: TRBV10-2; cdr3_aa: CASSESTGSLQPQHF
v_call: TRBV7-6; cdr3_aa: CASSLGASGAGEQYF
v_call: TRBV19; cdr3_aa: CASSSGSAGPNEQYF
v_call: TRBV29-1; cdr3_aa: CSVGIGTANSPLHF
v_call: TRBV7-2; cdr3_aa: CASSLALYEQYF
v_call: TRBV27; cdr3_aa: CASRLGLAGTYNEQFF
v_call: TRBV12-3/TRBV12-4; cdr3_aa: CASSTTAGNTIYF
v_call: TRBV18; cdr3_aa: CASSPGGLYNEQFF
v_call: TRBV29-1; cdr3_aa: CSVLTGSDYGYTF
v_call: TRBV27; cdr3_aa: CASSSTGKGAGYTF
v_call: TRBV7-8; cdr3_aa: CASSLGLAGGYEQYF
v_call: TRBV19; cdr3_aa: CASSLIAGGPGEQYF
v_call: TRBV10-1; cdr3_aa: CASSGVAGGEQYF
v_call: TRBV12-3/TRBV12-4; cdr3_aa: CASSLAGEDEQFF
v_call: TRBV19; cdr3_aa: CASRGAANTGELFF
v_call: TRBV7-7; cdr3_aa: CASSLREGYEQYF
v_call: TRBV6-5; cdr3_aa: CAVLTGLRAFF
v_call: TRBV19; cdr3_aa: CASRSTVNYGYTF
v_call: TRBV6-5; cdr3_aa: CASSAGAGNTIYF
v_call: TRBV7-2; cdr3_aa: CASSLSNQPQHF
v_call: TRBV21-1; cdr3_aa: CASSKGGTGDTGELFF
v_call: TRBV11-2; cdr3_aa: CASSLGLAGTGELFF
v_call: TRBV19; cdr3_aa: CASSPRLGEAFF
v_call: TRBV6-5; cdr3_aa: CASSRDSPYNEQFF
v_call: TRBV11-3; cdr3_aa: CASSLDGLSSEQFF
v_call: TRBV4-2; cdr3_aa: CASSQENRGTREGYTF
v_call: TRBV12-3/TRBV12-4; cdr3_aa: CASSLAGNTEAFF
v_call: TRBV2; cdr3_aa: CASRETVAEETQYF
v_call: TRBV24-1; cdr3_aa: CATSDSTGGRDQPQHF
v_call: TRBV7-8; cdr3_aa: CASSLELLYNEQFF
v_call: TRBV28; cdr3_aa: CASFPNLPNEKLFF
v_call: TRBV19; cdr3_aa: CASSKTGTGEGEQYF
v_call: TRBV13; cdr3_aa: CASSFGGSGETQYF
v_call: TRBV12-3/TRBV12-4; cdr3_aa: CASSLVLETQYF
v_call: TRBV7-8; cdr3_aa: CASSLDPGLGQPQHF
v_call: TRBV19; cdr3_aa: CASSPRRGLTGELFF
v_call: TRBV5-1; cdr3_aa: CASSLVGIGNTIYF
v_call: TRBV10-3; cdr3_aa: CAISESLGVQETQYF
v_call: TRBV28; cdr3_aa: CASSLYYEQFF